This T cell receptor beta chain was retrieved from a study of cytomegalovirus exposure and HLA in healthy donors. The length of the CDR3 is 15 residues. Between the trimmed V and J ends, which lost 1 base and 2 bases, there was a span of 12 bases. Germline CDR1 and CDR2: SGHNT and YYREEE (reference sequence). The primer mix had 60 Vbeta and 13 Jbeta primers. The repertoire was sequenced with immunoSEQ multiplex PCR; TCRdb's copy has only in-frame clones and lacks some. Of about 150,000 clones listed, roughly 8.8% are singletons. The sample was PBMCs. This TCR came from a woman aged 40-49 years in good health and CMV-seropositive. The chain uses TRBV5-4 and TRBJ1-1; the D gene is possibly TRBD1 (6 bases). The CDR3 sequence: CASSLRQGHNTEAFF. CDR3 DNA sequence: TGTGCCAGCAGCTTGAGGCAGGGACATAACACTGAAGCTTTCTTT.